This T cell receptor (beta chain) appears in the sequencing data of a study of CD8 T cells in Susac syndrome. On this clonotype itself: Antigen specificity is unknown. Germline is not matched at one junction end, which may reflect a read error.

The RNA input was roughly 0.45 to 1 ug, and it was reverse transcribed with random hexamers. Amplification of TCR beta CDR3 used immunoSEQ multiplex PCR across 54 Vbeta and 13 Jbeta. In TCRdb, the immunoSEQ multiplex PCR reads were re-called with MiXCR into one record per CDR3 protein. The sample comprises around 190,000 distinct CDR3 sequences, approximately 95% of which are singletons, and 0.1% rests with the top ten. The germline gives CDR1 SSHAT, CDR2 FNYEAQ (reference sequence). The CDR3 sequence is 13 residues long. Study-level results: Individuals included in the TCR sequencing and HLA analysis were acknowledged by the study to be relatively few in number.

This sequence was found in a human donor in good health. Sequenced material: CD4+ T cells from PBMCs. This chain links TRBV7-7 with TRBJ2-5; D is ambiguous. DNA of the CDR3: TGTGCTAGCAGCCCGCAGAAGCAAGAGACCCAGTACTTC. It translates to CASSPQKQETQYF.